Each of the 30 T cell receptor beta chains below was sequenced from the same sample in a study of blood T cell repertoires in COVID-19 (dated by TCRdb to 2019 to 2021). The method behind the library was the immunoSEQ multiplex PCR assay. Not all clones reach the TCRdb copy of this immuneACCESS table, which keeps in-frame sequences only. Checked studies attribute under half of the gap to unresolved V genes and leave the rest unexplained. A total of 70,000 to 90,000 clones appear in this sample, approximately 86% of them only once. The ten most abundant clones make up about 6% of the sample. Sequencing was done on a sample of peripheral blood. These receptors originate from a man older than 75 with COVID-19, enrolled during active disease.

The chain carries TRBV9 and TRBJ2-2; 8 positions match TRBD2. The CDR3 totals 16 residues. Germline values: CDR1 SGDLS, CDR2 YYNGEE. J gave up 11 bases and V 0 bases, and 12 bases lay outside the gene matches. The CDR3 is CASSVEPRAGGPELFF. DNA of the CDR3: TGTGCCAGCAGCGTAGAGCCCAGGGCGGGAGGACCCGAGCTGTTTTTT. Using reference TRBV9 and TRBJ2-2 for the parts outside the CDR3, the full variable domain is DSGVTQTPKHLITATGQRVTLRCSPRSGDLSVYWYQQSLDQGLQFLIQYYNGEERAKGNILERFSAQQFPDLHSELNLSSLELGDSALYFCASSVEPRAGGPELFFGEGSRLTVL.

The chain carries TRBV6-5 and TRBJ2-7; D might be TRBD1 (6 bases). From germline, CDR1 is MNHEY and CDR2 SVGAGI. There are 14 residues in the CDR3. V dropped 2 bases and J dropped 4 bases, with 12 bases sitting between them. The CDR3 reads CASSYPGQSYEQYF. The DNA of the CDR3 is TGTGCCAGCAGTTACCCGGGACAATCATACGAGCAGTACTTC.

The gene calls are TRBV2 and TRBJ1-1; D is uncertain. The germline V gene encodes CDR1 SNHLY and CDR2 FYNNEI. The CDR3 loop spans 13 amino acids. V lost 5 bases to trimming and J lost 1 base, with 8 bases between them. CDR3 bases: TGTGCCAGCAGTCGACACACGAACACTGAAGCTTTCTTT. This codes for CASSRHTNTEAFF.

This clone was counted once. The genes are TRBV9 and TRBJ1-3; D not certain. The CDR3 covers 14 residues. Germline V CDR1 and CDR2: SGDLS, YYNGEE. V was shortened by 3 bases and J by 0 bases, with 7 bases between the two germline ends. The CDR3 sequence is CASSALYSGNTIYF. As DNA, the CDR3 is TGTGCCAGCAGCGCTCTATACTCTGGAAACACCATATATTTT.

The chain recombines TRBV29-1 with TRBJ2-1; TRBD2 aligns across 12 bases. This CDR3 is built from 17 residues. J was trimmed by 0 bases and V by 3 bases; bases with no gene match: 6. Per germline, CDR1 SQVTM and CDR2 ANQGSEA. CDR3 in amino acids: CSVDLLAGGSSYNEQFF. CDR3 in DNA: TGCAGCGTTGATTTGCTAGCGGGGGGGAGCTCCTACAATGAGCAGTTCTTC.

This sequence joins TRBV19 and TRBJ2-2; D not resolved. V was shortened by 6 bases and J by 5 bases, with 16 bases between the two germline ends. The germline V gene encodes CDR1 LNHDA and CDR2 SQIVND (reference sequence). The CDR3 sequence is 15 residues long. The CDR3 coding sequence is TGTGCCAGTAGCCATACTCGGGTAATAACCGGGGAGCTGTTTTTT. Protein product: CASSHTRVITGELFF.

The chain carries TRBV2 and TRBJ1-4, with TRBD1 matching 8 bases. CDR1 is SNHLY, CDR2 FYNNEI, per germline. This CDR3 comprises 16 residues. With V trimmed by 5 bases and J by 0 bases, 5 bases remained unmatched. The CDR3 spells CASSRTGTPTNEKLFF. The CDR3 nucleotides read TGTGCCAGCAGTCGGACAGGGACCCCAACTAATGAAAAACTGTTTTTT.

This clone has a single count. The rearrangement links TRBV5-5 to TRBJ1-3; 9 bases align to TRBD1. The CDR3 sequence is 15 residues long. V dropped 0 bases and J dropped 5; count of bases not matched to a gene: 3. Per germline, CDR1 SGHKS and CDR2 YYEKEE (reference sequence). CDR3 in DNA: TGTGCCAGCAGCTTGGTGGGACAGGGTAGAAACACCATATATTTT. It translates to CASSLVGQGRNTIYF. The full variable domain, its missing parts supplied by reference TRBV5-5 and TRBJ1-3, is DAGVTQSPTHLIKTRGQQVTLRCSPISGHKSVSWYQQVLGQGPQFIFQYYEKEERGRGNFPDRFSARQFPNYSSELNVNALLLGDSALYLCASSLVGQGRNTIYFGEGSWLTVV.

J is TRBJ2-7 and V is TRBV3-1 (or the pseudogene TRBV3-2); D remains unclear. V shed 4 bases and J shed 3 bases, with 7 bases lying between them. The CDR3 is made up of 12 amino acids. Germline CDR1 LGHDT, CDR2 YNNKEL (reference sequence). Here the CDR3 DNA reads TGTGCCAGCAGCCCCCTAGGCTACGAGCAGTACTTC. It specifies CASSPLGYEQYF.

The chain combines TRBV15 with TRBJ2-5, with 7 bases matching TRBD2. CDR1 is LNHNV, CDR2 YYDKDF, per germline (reference sequence). V shed 0 bases and J 4 bases; nucleotides not matched to a gene: 2. The CDR3 loop spans 14 amino acids. The CDR3 region has the DNA TGTGCCACCAGCAGAGATGGGGGGGGAGAGACCCAGTACTTC. As protein: CATSRDGGGETQYF.

The chain couples TRBV4-1 to TRBJ1-3, with D unresolved. The CDR3 covers 14 residues. CDR1 is MGHRA and CDR2 is YSYEKL in the germline V gene. V was pared by 1 base and J by 2 bases, with 6 bases between. The CDR3 sequence: CASSQGGPGNTIYF. In DNA, the CDR3 is TGCGCCAGCAGCCAAGGAGGTCCTGGAAACACCATATATTTT.

This clone was seen a few times. CDR3 amino acids: CASSYRGQPGNTEAFF. CDR3 coding DNA: TGTGCCAGCAGTTACAGAGGACAGCCGGGGAACACTGAAGCTTTCTTT. This chain links TRBV6-2 or TRBV6-3 with TRBJ1-1; D may be TRBD1 (6 bases). CDR1 and CDR2 from the germline V gene are MNHEY and SVGEGT. V was clipped by 2 bases and J by 1 base, with 14 bases between them. The CDR3 has 16 amino acids.

This clone was recorded once. The chain employs TRBV5-8 and TRBJ1-5; no reliable D call. Germline lookup yields CDR1 SGHTS and CDR2 YDEGEE. V gave up 4 bases and J gave up 3 bases, with 14 bases separating them. The CDR3 is made up of 15 amino acids. CDR3 region: CASSPDGSPNQPQHF. Written as DNA, the CDR3 is TGTGCCAGCAGCCCGGACGGGAGCCCCAATCAGCCCCAGCATTTT.

The chain has TRBV5-1 and TRBJ1-1; D possibly corresponds to TRBD1 (5 bases). The CDR3 is made up of 14 amino acids. CDR1 and CDR2 (germline): SGHRS, YFSETQ. V dropped 2 bases and J dropped 4 bases, with 12 bases sitting between them. The CDR3: CASSLQVQGTEAFF. In DNA form, the CDR3 reads TGCGCCAGCAGCTTACAGGTGCAGGGCACTGAAGCTTTCTTT.

The gene calls are TRBV5-1 and TRBJ1-3, with 7 bases matching TRBD1. The CDR3 sequence is 15 residues long. CDR1 and CDR2 from the germline V gene are SGHRS and YFSETQ. The J segment lost 1 base and the V segment lost 1 base, leaving 2 bases of the junction unmatched. The CDR3 DNA sequence: TGCGCCAGCAGCTTGCGACAGGGTTCTGGAAACACCATATATTTT. Translation: CASSLRQGSGNTIYF.

V is TRBV4-1 and J is TRBJ2-3; 9 bases align to TRBD1. The V gene end was trimmed by 1 base and the J gene end by 3 bases; junction bases not matched to a gene: 17. Looked up from germline, CDR1 is MGHRA and CDR2 is YSYEKL. This CDR3 comprises 20 residues. The CDR3 sequence is CASSQGPPLTGGRRTDTQYF. The DNA of the CDR3 is TGCGCCAGCAGCCAAGGCCCACCCTTGACAGGGGGTCGCAGGACAGATACGCAGTATTTT.

The rearrangement links TRBV20-1 to TRBJ1-2, with D uncertain. Per germline, CDR1 DFQATT and CDR2 SNEGSKA (reference sequence). The V end was cut by 1 base, the J end by 4 bases, with 4 bases between. This CDR3 is 11 amino acids long. The CDR3 loop is CSARGPYGYTF. Here the CDR3 DNA reads TGCAGTGCTAGAGGGCCCTATGGCTACACCTTC.

The V call is TRBV29-1, the J call TRBJ1-4; D unresolved. The germline V and J ends were trimmed by 5 bases and 7 bases, with 17 bases remaining between them. The CDR3 totals 14 residues. CDR1 and CDR2 (germline): SQVTM, ANQGSEA. CDR3 sequence reads: CSVWVPGPFEKLFF. As DNA, the CDR3 is TGCAGCGTTTGGGTCCCGGGTCCCTTTGAAAAACTGTTTTTT.

In this sample, this clone turned up once. J is TRBJ2-5 and V is TRBV3-1 (or the pseudogene TRBV3-2); TRBD2 aligns across 8 bases. The junction had 7 bases not matched to a gene; V was cut back by 3 bases and J by 1 base. Germline V gene lookup returns CDR1 LGHDT and CDR2 YNNKEL (reference sequence). The CDR3 sequence is 16 residues long. CDR3 in DNA: TGTGCCAGCAGCCATCACCAGCGGGGGCTCCAAGAGACCCAGTACTTC. It yields the protein CASSHHQRGLQETQYF.

This clone was seen only a few times. The chain is built from TRBV5-1 and TRBJ2-7; no clear D gene. There are 13 residues in the CDR3. Deletions cut 9 bases from V and 0 bases from J, with 13 bases between. In germline, CDR1 is SGHRS, CDR2 YFSETQ. CDR3 loop: CATRREFSYEQYF. CDR3 bases: TGCGCCACCCGAAGAGAATTCTCCTACGAGCAGTACTTC.

The genes are TRBV2 and TRBJ2-7, with D tentatively TRBD2 (6 bases). The germline CDR1 and CDR2 sequences are SNHLY and FYNNEI. CDR3 length equals 13 residues. The V end lost 8 bases, the J end lost 5 bases, and 16 bases lay between the germline ends. The CDR3 sequence: CASDGRGVHEQYF. The CDR3 DNA follows: TGTGCCAGCGATGGACGCGGGGTCCACGAGCAGTACTTC.

This rearrangement joins TRBV7-2 to TRBJ1-1, with 10 bases that match TRBD1. The trim removed 1 base at V and 10 bases at J, leaving 9 bases unmatched. CDR3 length equals 15 residues. The V gene's germline CDR1 is SGHTA and CDR2 FQGNSA. The CDR3 reads CASSLEWPRDRGAFF. The CDR3 nucleotides are TGTGCCAGCAGCTTAGAGTGGCCTCGGGACAGGGGAGCTTTCTTT.

The gene calls are TRBV5-4 and TRBJ1-1; 9 nucleotides agree with TRBD1. Per the germline V gene, CDR1 is SGHNT and CDR2 is YYREEE (reference sequence). This CDR3 is built from 14 residues. With 4 bases clipped from V and 4 bases from J, the junction kept 5 bases outside the gene matches. For the CDR3, the DNA is TGTGCCAGCAGCCAGGACAGGGGAGGCACTGAAGCTTTCTTT. This gives the protein CASSQDRGGTEAFF.

The chain combines TRBV6-5 with TRBJ1-6, with D maybe TRBD1 (5 bases). The V gene lost 5 bases and the J gene lost 9 bases, with 14 bases spanning the gap. CDR3 length: 14 residues. Germline V lookup: CDR1 MNHEY, CDR2 SVGAGI. The CDR3 sequence: CASSQTAVVSPLHF. In DNA form, the CDR3 reads TGTGCCAGCAGTCAGACAGCTGTAGTTTCACCCCTCCACTTT.

This clone was recorded a few times. V is TRBV19 and J is TRBJ1-2, with D possibly matching TRBD1 (5 bases). Germline V lookup: CDR1 LNHDA, CDR2 SQIVND (reference sequence). V was clipped by 7 bases and J by 7 bases, with 10 bases between them. The CDR3 length is 11 residues. CDR3 DNA: TGTGCCAGTACAGGGTTTGGTGGCTACACCTTC. Translated: CASTGFGGYTF.

The chain joins TRBV11-3 to TRBJ2-7; the match to TRBD1 covers 7 bases. This CDR3 is built from 15 residues. V shed 5 bases, J shed 3 bases, and the junction held 10 bases outside the gene matches. Germline V gene lookup returns CDR1 SGHNT and CDR2 YENEEA. CDR3 sequence reads: CASSLGWQGDYEQYF. CDR3 sequence (DNA): TGTGCCAGCAGCCTCGGTTGGCAGGGGGACTACGAGCAGTACTTC.

This chain links TRBV2 with TRBJ2-5; 8 positions agree with TRBD1. The V and J ends lost 5 bases and 5 bases, in that order; junction bases with no gene match: 1. CDR1 is SNHLY and CDR2 is FYNNEI in the germline V gene. This CDR3 region has 12 residues. The CDR3 DNA reads TGTGCCAGCAGTACAGGGGGGGAGACCCAGTACTTC. This gives the protein CASSTGGETQYF.

CDR3 loop: CASSLEDRGNGELFF. In DNA form, the CDR3 reads TGTGCCAGCAGCTTGGAGGACAGGGGGAACGGGGAGCTGTTTTTT. The chain combines TRBV5-6 with TRBJ2-2; 10 bases map to TRBD1. The CDR3 loop spans 15 amino acids. After removal of 0 bases from V and 7 bases from J, the junction contained 3 bases not matched to a gene. Germline CDR1 and CDR2: SGHDT and YYEEEE.

The CDR3 DNA sequence: TGTGCCAGCAGCAAACACGAGGGGGCGCGGAACACTGAAGCTTTCTTT. It translates to CASSKHEGARNTEAFF. The V and J genes are TRBV21-1 and TRBJ1-1; the table's D call of TRBD1 was not tested on the DNA. TRBV21-1 is deemed a pseudogene. This CDR3 contains 16 residues.

The rearrangement links TRBV6-5 to TRBJ2-5; 7 bases align to TRBD1. V lost 5 bases and J lost 5; bases outside the gene matches: 2. Germline CDR1 is MNHEY and CDR2 is SVGAGI. The CDR3 runs to 12 residues. In DNA, the CDR3 is TGTGCCAGCAGTAACAGGGGCGAGACCCAGTACTTC. It is translated as CASSNRGETQYF.